A selection of T cell receptor beta chains follows, all from one sample in a study of T cells in localized non-small cell lung cancer. Using immunoSEQ multiplex PCR, the repertoire was profiled, and TCRdb retains in-frame clones only, with some absent. The sample gives under 50,000 clones, about nine tenths of which show up once; around 6.1% is in the top ten. The sample was peripheral blood mononuclear cells, taken before any cancer treatment. These receptor sequences come from a male donor aged 60 or older with stage II lung adenocarcinoma. The CDR3 runs from the conserved cysteine through the conserved F or W. D genes are given only for firm matches. Rows may omit the clone size; those that give it use once, few, many or a size class.

v_gene	abundance	d_gene	j_gene	CDR3aa	CDR3nt
TRBV5-1	-	-	TRBJ2-1	CASSLGTPYAGDEQFF	TGCGCCAGCAGCCTCGGGACACCTTACGCAGGCGATGAGCAGTTCTTC
TRBV30	-	TRBD1	TRBJ1-1	CAWGLGTGAGTEAFF	TGTGCCTGGGGTCTTGGGACAGGGGCGGGGACTGAAGCTTTCTTT
TRBV7-6	-	-	TRBJ2-7	CASSLYGSDEQYF	TGTGCCAGCAGCTTATACGGATCCGACGAGCAGTACTTC
TRBV9	-	-	TRBJ1-6	CASSVGGDGNSPLHF	TGTGCCAGCAGCGTAGGTGGTGACGGGAATTCACCCCTCCACTTT
TRBV10-3	-	TRBD2	TRBJ2-7	CAISESTSGSYEQYF	TGTGCCATCAGTGAGTCGACTAGCGGCTCCTACGAGCAGTACTTC
TRBV29-1	-	TRBD2	TRBJ2-7	CSVARGSGTYEQYF	TGCAGCGTTGCAAGGGGTAGCGGGACCTACGAGCAGTACTTC
TRBV30	-	-	TRBJ2-2	CAWSVGGDGGELFF	TGTGCCTGGAGTGTAGGGGGAGACGGCGGGGAGCTGTTTTTT
TRBV28	-	-	TRBJ1-2	CASSLAQGIGGYTF	TGTGCCAGCAGTTTAGCCCAGGGGATAGGTGGCTACACCTTC
TRBV6-1	-	TRBD1	TRBJ1-1	CASSGQGRTPGSEAFF	TGTGCCAGCAGTGGACAGGGGAGAACCCCAGGTTCTGAAGCTTTCTTT
TRBV4-3	-	-	TRBJ2-7	CASSQGVTGSYEQYF	TGCGCCAGCAGCCAGGGGGTGACAGGCAGCTACGAGCAGTACTTC
TRBV7-2	-	TRBD1	TRBJ1-1	CASSASQGGITEAFF	TGTGCCAGCAGCGCGTCCCAGGGGGGGATTACTGAAGCTTTCTTT
TRBV6-5	-	-	TRBJ1-3	CASSYGLPGGNTIYF	TGTGCCAGCAGTTACGGACTCCCTGGGGGAAACACCATATATTTT
TRBV18	-	-	TRBJ1-1	CASSPPRGGDATEAFF	TGTGCCAGCTCACCACCACGGGGGGGCGACGCGACTGAAGCTTTCTTT
TRBV5-1	-	TRBD1	TRBJ1-1	CASSFARQGAEAFF	TGCGCCAGCAGCTTCGCCAGACAGGGCGCTGAAGCTTTCTTT
TRBV30	-	-	TRBJ1-5	CAWRSKRQLRQPQHF	TGTGCCTGGAGGTCTAAAAGGCAGCTACGTCAGCCCCAGCATTTT
TRBV9	-	TRBD1	TRBJ2-6	CASSTGDTSGANVLTF	TGTGCCAGCAGCACAGGGGATACCTCTGGGGCCAACGTCCTGACTTTC
TRBV27	-	-	TRBJ2-7	CASSPRRTAVSYEQYF	TGTGCCAGCAGTCCCCGACGGACAGCAGTCTCCTACGAGCAGTACTTC
TRBV28	-	-	TRBJ2-1	CASSSPSHHRVNEQFF	TGTGCCAGCAGTTCACCAAGTCACCACAGGGTCAATGAGCAGTTCTTC
TRBV6-5	-	-	TRBJ1-1	CASTKHRNTEAFF	TGTGCCAGCACCAAACACCGGAACACTGAAGCTTTCTTT
TRBV6-1	-	-	TRBJ2-1	CASSERGRYNEQFF	TGTGCCAGCAGTGAGAGGGGACGGTACAATGAGCAGTTCTTC
TRBV19	-	TRBD1	TRBJ2-2	CASGTGNTGELFF	TGTGCCAGTGGGACAGGGAACACCGGGGAGCTGTTTTTT
TRBV7-2	once	-	TRBJ2-5	CASSLGSQETQYF	TGTGCCAGCAGCTTAGGCAGCCAAGAGACCCAGTACTTC
TRBV15	-	-	TRBJ2-7	CATSRDSPQGEQYF	TGTGCCACCAGCAGAGATAGTCCCCAGGGGGAGCAGTACTTC
TRBV2	-	-	TRBJ1-1	CASIRESNTEAFF	TGTGCCAGCATCCGGGAAAGTAACACTGAAGCTTTCTTT
TRBV25-1	-	-	TRBJ2-3	CASSEPSTDTQYF	TGTGCCAGCAGTGAGCCTAGCACAGATACGCAGTATTTT
TRBV29-1	-	-	TRBJ2-1	CSVEDGQGTFF	TGCAGCGTTGAAGATGGGCAGGGGACGTTCTTC
TRBV15	-	TRBD2	TRBJ2-3	CATGIRLAADTQYF	TGTGCCACTGGGATTAGACTAGCAGCAGATACGCAGTATTTT
TRBV6-5	-	-	TRBJ2-5	CASSYGLNQETQYF	TGTGCCAGCAGTTATGGACTAAACCAAGAGACCCAGTACTTC
TRBV2	-	-	TRBJ1-3	CASKEGGGNTIYF	TGTGCCAGCAAGGAAGGGGGGGGAAACACCATATATTTT
TRBV6-1	-	TRBD1	TRBJ1-3	CASSETTGGVGSGNTIYF	TGTGCCAGCAGTGAAACGACAGGGGGAGTGGGCTCTGGAAACACCATATATTTT
TRBV5-1	-	-	TRBJ1-1	CASSLVQGGVNTEAFF	TGCGCCAGCAGCTTGGTACAGGGTGGGGTAAACACTGAAGCTTTCTTT
TRBV7-6	-	TRBD2	TRBJ2-5	CASSPLSGGETQYF	TGTGCCAGCAGCCCGCTCAGCGGGGGCGAGACCCAGTACTTC
TRBV5-4	-	-	TRBJ1-2	CASSPGRIYGYTF	TGTGCCAGCAGCCCTGGACGGATTTATGGCTACACCTTC
TRBV7-8	-	-	TRBJ1-1	CASSLAEGNTEAFF	TGTGCCAGCAGCTTAGCGGAGGGGAACACTGAAGCTTTCTTT
TRBV18	-	-	TRBJ1-4	CASSLRTNEKLFF	TGTGCCAGCTCCCTCAGAACTAATGAAAAACTGTTTTTT
TRBV7-9	-	-	TRBJ2-6	CASSSRTGSGANVLTF	TGTGCCAGCAGCTCTCGCACAGGGTCGGGGGCCAACGTCCTGACTTTC
TRBV7-7	-	TRBD2	TRBJ2-1	CASSFLAGNNEQFF	TGTGCCAGCAGCTTCCTAGCGGGAAACAATGAGCAGTTCTTC
TRBV5-1	-	TRBD1	TRBJ1-4	CASSLGQGAIEKLFF	TGCGCCAGCAGCTTGGGACAGGGCGCCATTGAAAAACTGTTTTTT
TRBV9	-	TRBD2	TRBJ2-2	CASSVVSVAGGLTGELFF	TGTGCCAGCAGCGTAGTGTCGGTAGCGGGAGGGTTAACCGGGGAGCTGTTTTTT
TRBV5-1	-	-	TRBJ1-5	CASSLTGNQPQHF	TGCGCCAGCAGCTTGACAGGGAATCAGCCCCAGCATTTT
TRBV5-1	-	TRBD1	TRBJ1-2	CASSPGQGEGYTF	TGCGCCAGCAGCCCGGGACAGGGCGAGGGCTACACCTTC
TRBV6-6	-	-	TRBJ2-3	CASSFQGTTDTQYF	TGTGCCAGCAGTTTTCAGGGGACCACAGATACGCAGTATTTT
TRBV28	-	-	TRBJ2-2	CATLRDTNTGELFF	TGTGCCACCCTTAGGGACACAAACACCGGGGAGCTGTTTTTT
TRBV2	-	-	TRBJ2-1	CASSVERYNEQFF	TGTGCCAGCAGTGTCGAGCGGTACAATGAGCAGTTCTTC
TRBV6-1	-	-	TRBJ1-1	CASSEALQGNTEAFF	TGTGCCAGCAGTGAAGCCCTACAGGGGAACACTGAAGCTTTCTTT
TRBV15	once	-	TRBJ1-4	CATSRDRQMNEKLFF	TGTGCCACCAGCAGAGATAGACAGATGAATGAAAAACTGTTTTTT
TRBV29-1	once	TRBD2	TRBJ2-5	CSVANGRKQETQYF	TGCAGCGTTGCCAACGGGAGGAAACAAGAGACCCAGTACTTC
TRBV9	-	TRBD1	TRBJ1-5	CASSVAPITGGNQPQHF	TGTGCCAGCAGCGTAGCTCCCATAACAGGGGGCAATCAGCCCCAGCATTTT
TRBV10-3	few	TRBD1	TRBJ2-7	CAIRSGTGLSEQYF	TGTGCCATCAGATCCGGGACAGGCCTCTCGGAGCAGTACTTC
TRBV4-2	-	-	TRBJ1-5	CASSQGTGGGQPQHF	TGTGCCAGCAGCCAAGGGACGGGGGGAGGTCAGCCCCAGCATTTT
TRBV27	-	-	TRBJ2-5	CASSLSGETQYF	TGTGCCAGCAGTTTATCCGGGGAGACCCAGTACTTC
TRBV5-1	-	-	TRBJ2-5	CASSSPREETQYF	TGCGCCAGCAGCTCTCCCCGTGAAGAGACCCAGTACTTC
TRBV6-1	once	TRBD1	TRBJ2-7	CATAGTGGNEQYF	TGTGCCACCGCGGGGACAGGGGGGAACGAGCAGTACTTC
TRBV5-1	-	-	TRBJ2-2	CASSLVRNTGELFF	TGCGCCAGCAGCTTGGTTAGGAACACCGGGGAGCTGTTTTTT
TRBV5-6	few	-	TRBJ1-1	CASSRDGTNTEAFF	TGTGCCAGCAGCCGTGACGGGACGAACACTGAAGCTTTCTTT
TRBV28	-	TRBD1	TRBJ2-7	CASSSTGGLGEQYF	TGTGCCAGCAGTTCTACAGGGGGGTTGGGCGAGCAGTACTTC
TRBV14	once	-	TRBJ1-2	CASSQGPTGNSDGYTF	TGTGCCAGCAGCCAAGGCCCGACAGGAAATTCTGATGGCTACACCTTC